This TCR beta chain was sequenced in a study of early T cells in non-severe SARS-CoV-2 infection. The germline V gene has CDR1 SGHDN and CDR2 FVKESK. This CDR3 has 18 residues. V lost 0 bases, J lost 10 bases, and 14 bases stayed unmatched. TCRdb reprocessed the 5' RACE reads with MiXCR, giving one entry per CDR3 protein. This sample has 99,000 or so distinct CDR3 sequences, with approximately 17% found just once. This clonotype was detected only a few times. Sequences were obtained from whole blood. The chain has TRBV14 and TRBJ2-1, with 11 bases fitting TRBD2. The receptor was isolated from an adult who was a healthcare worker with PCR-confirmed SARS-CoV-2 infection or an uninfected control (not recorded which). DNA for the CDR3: TGTGCCAGCAGCCAAGATCACCCAACTAGCGGGAGCTCGGTAGAGCAGTTCTTC. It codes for CASSQDHPTSGSSVEQFF.